Given below is one T cell receptor beta chain in context. Its specificity is not known. Assay: immunoSEQ multiplex PCR; the TCRdb copy retains only in-frame clones and omits some. The table has 150,000 to 200,000 clones, around 87% seen once. The data belong to a study of cytomegalovirus exposure and HLA in healthy donors. Study observations and caveats: Cytomegalovirus status was reportedly diagnosed by the classifier with high specificity and sensitivity.

With 4 bases clipped from V and 1 base from J, the junction kept 4 bases outside the gene matches. The CDR3 has 15 amino acids. Germline CDR1 reads SGHNT; CDR2 reads YYREEE (reference sequence). The sequence derives from a woman in her 30s in good health and CMV-seronegative. The sample was PBMCs. The chain employs TRBV5-4 and TRBJ2-5, with 10 bases lining up with TRBD2. The CDR3 DNA reads as TGTGCCAGCAGCCAAGAGCGGGGGGGCCAAGAGACCCAGTACTTC. Translating gives CASSQERGGQETQYF.